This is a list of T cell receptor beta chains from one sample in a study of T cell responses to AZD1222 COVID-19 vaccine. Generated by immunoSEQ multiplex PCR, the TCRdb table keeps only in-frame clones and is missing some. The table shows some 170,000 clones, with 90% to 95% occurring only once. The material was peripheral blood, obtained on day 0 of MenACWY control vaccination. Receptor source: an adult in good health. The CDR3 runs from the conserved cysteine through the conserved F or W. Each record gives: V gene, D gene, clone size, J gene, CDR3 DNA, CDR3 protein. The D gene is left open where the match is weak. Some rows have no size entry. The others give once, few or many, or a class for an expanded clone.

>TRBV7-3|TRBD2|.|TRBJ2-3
TGTGCCAGCAGCTTAAAGAGGGGTAGCGGGAGAGGGGATACGCAGTATTTT
CASSLKRGSGRGDTQYF
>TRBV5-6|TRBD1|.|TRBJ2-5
TGTGCCAGCAGCTCTCTACAAGGGGACAGGAGGACCCAGTACTTC
CASSSLQGDRRTQYF
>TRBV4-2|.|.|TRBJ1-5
TGTGCCAGCAGCCAGGAGCCCGGTCAGCCCCAGCATTTT
CASSQEPGQPQHF
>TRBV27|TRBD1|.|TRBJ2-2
TGTGCCAGCAGTACCCGGGACAGGGGACCAACTGGGAGCACCGGGGAGCTGTTTTTT
CASSTRDRGPTGSTGELFF
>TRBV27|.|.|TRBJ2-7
TGTGCCAGCAGTTTTCCCTCGGCCGACGAGCAGTACTTC
CASSFPSADEQYF
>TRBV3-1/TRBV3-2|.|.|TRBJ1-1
TGTGCCAGCAGCCAAATGGTGGGACGGATGAACACTGAAGCTTTCTTT
CASSQMVGRMNTEAFF
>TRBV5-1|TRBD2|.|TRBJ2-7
TGCGCCAGCAGGCCGACTAGCGATAGGCCCTACGAGCAGTACTTC
CASRPTSDRPYEQYF
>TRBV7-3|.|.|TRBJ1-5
TGTGCCAGCAGCTTAAGAGACAGGCCCCAGCCCCAGCATTTT
CASSLRDRPQPQHF
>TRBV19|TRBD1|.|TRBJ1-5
TGTGCCAGTAGTGTAGGGACAGGGAGCAATCAGCCCCAGCATTTT
CASSVGTGSNQPQHF
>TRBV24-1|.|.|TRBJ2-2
TGTGCCACCAGTGAAGCGGGGGAGCTGTTTTTT
CATSEAGELFF
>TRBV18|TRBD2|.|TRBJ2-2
TGTGCCAGCTCACCCTATAGCGGGAGTGACACCGGGGAGCTGTTTTTT
CASSPYSGSDTGELFF
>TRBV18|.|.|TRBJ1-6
TGTGCCAGCTCACCAATTGAGGCGAGGAATTCACCCCTCCACTTT
CASSPIEARNSPLHF
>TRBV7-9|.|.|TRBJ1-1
TGTGCCAGCAGCTTAGCGACAGCGAACACTGAAGCTTTCTTT
CASSLATANTEAFF
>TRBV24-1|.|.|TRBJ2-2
TGTGCCACCAGTGTGGCGGTTAACACCGGGGAGCTGTTTTTT
CATSVAVNTGELFF
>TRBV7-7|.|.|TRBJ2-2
TGTGCCAGCAGCTTACGGTCAGGGACCATCGGGGAGCTGTTTTTT
CASSLRSGTIGELFF
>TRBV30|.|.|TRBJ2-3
TGTGCCTGGAGACCCGACTACACAGATACGCAGTATTTT
CAWRPDYTDTQYF
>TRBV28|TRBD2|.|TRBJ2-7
TGTGCCAGCACGGAAGGCGTGGCGGGAGACATCTACGAGCAGTACTTC
CASTEGVAGDIYEQYF
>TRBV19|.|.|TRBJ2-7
TGTGCCAGTAGTATCCAATCCATGGGACAACAGTACTTC
CASSIQSMGQQYF
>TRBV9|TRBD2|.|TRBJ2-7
TGTGCCAGCAGCGTAGTTGGGACTAGCTCCTACGAGCAGTACTTC
CASSVVGTSSYEQYF
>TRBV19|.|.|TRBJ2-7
TGTGCCAGTAGTCCCAGCTTTGGGGAGCAGTACTTC
CASSPSFGEQYF
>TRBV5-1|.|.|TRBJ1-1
TGCGCCAGCAGCGCAACAGGGAGGACTGAAGCTTTCTTT
CASSATGRTEAFF
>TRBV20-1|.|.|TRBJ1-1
TGCAGTGCTGACGCCGCTGAAGCTTTCTTT
CSADAAEAFF
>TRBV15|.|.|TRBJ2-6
TGTGCCACCAGCAGAGTAGGCGCACCTGCTGGGGCCAACGTCCTGACTTTC
CATSRVGAPAGANVLTF
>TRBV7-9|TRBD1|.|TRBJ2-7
TGTGCCAGCAGCTTACCCTATGGACAGGGTGACGCCTACGAGCAGTACTTC
CASSLPYGQGDAYEQYF
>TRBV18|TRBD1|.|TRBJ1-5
TGTGCCAGCTCACCGGGACAGTTCGGTCAGCCCCAGCATTTT
CASSPGQFGQPQHF
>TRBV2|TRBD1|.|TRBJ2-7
TGTGCCAGCACGAGGGACAGGTCCTCCTACGAGCAGTACTTC
CASTRDRSSYEQYF
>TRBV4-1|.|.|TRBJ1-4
TGCGCCAGCAGCCGCTCGGGCGGGGGGAATGAAAAACTGTTTTTT
CASSRSGGGNEKLFF
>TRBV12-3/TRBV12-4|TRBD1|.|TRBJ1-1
TGTGCCAGCAAGACAGGGCTAATATCTGAAGCTTTCTTT
CASKTGLISEAFF
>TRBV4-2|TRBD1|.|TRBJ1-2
TGTGCCAGCAGCCAAGTGGGACAGTATGCTAACTATGGCTACACCTTC
CASSQVGQYANYGYTF
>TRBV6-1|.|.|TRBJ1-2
TGTGCCAGCAGTGAGTATACCGACTATGGCTACACCTTC
CASSEYTDYGYTF
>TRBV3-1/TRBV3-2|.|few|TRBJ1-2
TGTGCCAGCAGCCAAGACGTCAGGGGCGGCTATGGCTACACCTTC
CASSQDVRGGYGYTF
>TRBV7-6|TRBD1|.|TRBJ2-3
TGTGCCAGCAGCTCCCTTACAGGGGGCGAAGGCACAGATACGCAGTATTTT
CASSSLTGGEGTDTQYF
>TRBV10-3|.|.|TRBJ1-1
TGTGCCATCAGTCGGACTGGTTTGGACAGCATGAACACTGAAGCTTTCTTT
CAISRTGLDSMNTEAFF
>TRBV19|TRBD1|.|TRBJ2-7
TGTGCCACCAACAGGGGGTTAGGCTACGAGCAGTACTTC
CATNRGLGYEQYF
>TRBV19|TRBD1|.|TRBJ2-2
TGTGCCAGTAGTATAGTACAGGGGGCGAACACCGGGGAGCTGTTTTTT
CASSIVQGANTGELFF
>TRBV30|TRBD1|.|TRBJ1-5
TGTGCCTGGAGAGGACAGGGTGTCCTTCAGCCCCAGCATTTT
CAWRGQGVLQPQHF
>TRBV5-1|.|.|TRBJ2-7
TGCGCCAGCAGCTTCGACGGAGTCCTATACGAGCAGTACTTC
CASSFDGVLYEQYF
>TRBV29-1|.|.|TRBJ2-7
TGCAGCGTTGTTGGGAATTCCTACGAGCAGTACTTC
CSVVGNSYEQYF
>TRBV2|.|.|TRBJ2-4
TGTGCCAGCAGTGAAGGGAGGGCGGTAGCCAAAAACATTCAGTACTTC
CASSEGRAVAKNIQYF
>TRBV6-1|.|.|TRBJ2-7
TGTGCCAGCAGTGAAGCGTTAAGGTGGGAGCAGTACTTC
CASSEALRWEQYF
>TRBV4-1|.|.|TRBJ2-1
TGCGCCAGCAGCCCCCAGGAGGCCTACAATGAGCAGTTCTTC
CASSPQEAYNEQFF
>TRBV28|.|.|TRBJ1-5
TGTGCCAGCAGTCCCTTTAAGGACCAGCCCCAGCATTTT
CASSPFKDQPQHF
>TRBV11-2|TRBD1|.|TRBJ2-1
TGTGCCAGCAGCCCAGGACAGGGGGCGGGTGAGCAGTTCTTC
CASSPGQGAGEQFF
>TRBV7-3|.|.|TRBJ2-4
TGTGCCAGCAGCTTATTTTGGGTGGTAAAAGCCAAAAACATTCAGTACTTC
CASSLFWVVKAKNIQYF
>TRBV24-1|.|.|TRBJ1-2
TGTGCCACCAGTGAGGACCCTAACTATGGCTACACCTTC
CATSEDPNYGYTF
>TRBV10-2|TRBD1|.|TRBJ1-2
TGCGCCAGCAGTGAAGTTTTGGACAGGGTTACCTTC
CASSEVLDRVTF
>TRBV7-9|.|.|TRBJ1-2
TGTGCCAGCAGCTCCCGACAAGCCCGCTATGGCTACACCTTC
CASSSRQARYGYTF
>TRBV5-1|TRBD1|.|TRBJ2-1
TGCGCCAGCAGTAGGCAGGGGGCTTCAAATGAGCAGTTCTTC
CASSRQGASNEQFF
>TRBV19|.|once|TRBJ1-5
TGTGCCAGTAGTGACATCTACAATCAGCCCCAGCATTTT
CASSDIYNQPQHF
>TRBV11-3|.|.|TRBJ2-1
TGTGCCAGCAGCTTAGATACGCTAGACAATGAGCAGTTCTTC
CASSLDTLDNEQFF
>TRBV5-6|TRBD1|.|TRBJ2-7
TGTGCCAGCAGCTTGGTTAAGGGGACAGGGTGGTTGTACGAGCAGTACTTC
CASSLVKGTGWLYEQYF
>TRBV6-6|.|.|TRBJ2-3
TGTGCCAGCAGTTACGTCCGACTTAGAAACACAGATACGCAGTATTTT
CASSYVRLRNTDTQYF
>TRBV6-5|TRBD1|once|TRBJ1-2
TGTGCCAGCAGTAAGAACAGGGGTAACTATGGCTACACCTTC
CASSKNRGNYGYTF
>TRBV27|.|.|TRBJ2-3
TGTGCCAGCAGTTTTCAGGACGCAGGGTTGGATACGCAGTATTTT
CASSFQDAGLDTQYF
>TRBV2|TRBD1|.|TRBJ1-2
TGTGCCAGCAGTGGGGACAGGGTATACTATGGCTACACCTTC
CASSGDRVYYGYTF
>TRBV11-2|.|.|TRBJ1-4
TGTGCCAGCAGCTTGGATCCAACTAATGAAAAACTGTTTTTT
CASSLDPTNEKLFF